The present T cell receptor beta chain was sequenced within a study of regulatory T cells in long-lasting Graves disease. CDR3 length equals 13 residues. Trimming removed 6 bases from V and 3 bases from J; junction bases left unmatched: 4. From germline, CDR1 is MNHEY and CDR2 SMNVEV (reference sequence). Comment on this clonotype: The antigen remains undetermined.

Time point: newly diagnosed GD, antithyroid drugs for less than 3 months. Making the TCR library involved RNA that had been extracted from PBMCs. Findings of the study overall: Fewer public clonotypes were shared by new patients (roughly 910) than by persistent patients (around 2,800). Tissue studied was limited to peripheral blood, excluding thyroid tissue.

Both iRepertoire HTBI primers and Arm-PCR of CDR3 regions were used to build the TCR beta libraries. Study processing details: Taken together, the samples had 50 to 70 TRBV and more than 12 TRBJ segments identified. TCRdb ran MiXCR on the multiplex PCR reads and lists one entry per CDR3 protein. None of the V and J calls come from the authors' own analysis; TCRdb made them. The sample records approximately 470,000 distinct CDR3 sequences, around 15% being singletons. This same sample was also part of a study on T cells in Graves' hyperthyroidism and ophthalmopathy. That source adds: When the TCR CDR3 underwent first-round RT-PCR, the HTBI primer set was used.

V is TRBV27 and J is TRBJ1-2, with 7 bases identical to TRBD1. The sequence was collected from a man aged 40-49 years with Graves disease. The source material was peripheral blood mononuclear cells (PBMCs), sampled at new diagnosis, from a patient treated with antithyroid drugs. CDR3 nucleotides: TGTGCCAGCAGACGACAGGGATACTATGGCTACACCTTC. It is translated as CASRRQGYYGYTF.